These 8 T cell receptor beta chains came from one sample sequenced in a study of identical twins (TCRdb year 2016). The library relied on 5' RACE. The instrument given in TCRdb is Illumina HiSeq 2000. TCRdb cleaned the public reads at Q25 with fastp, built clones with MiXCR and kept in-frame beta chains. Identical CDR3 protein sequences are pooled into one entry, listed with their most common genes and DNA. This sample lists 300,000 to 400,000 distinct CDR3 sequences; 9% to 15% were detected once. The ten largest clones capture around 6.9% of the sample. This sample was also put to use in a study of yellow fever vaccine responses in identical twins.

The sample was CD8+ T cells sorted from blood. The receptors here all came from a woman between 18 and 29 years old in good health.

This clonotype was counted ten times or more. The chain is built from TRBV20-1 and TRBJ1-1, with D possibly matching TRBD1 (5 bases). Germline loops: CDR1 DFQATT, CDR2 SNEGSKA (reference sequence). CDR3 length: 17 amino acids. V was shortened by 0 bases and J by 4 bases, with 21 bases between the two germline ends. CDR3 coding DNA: TGCAGTGCTAGAGATGAGCGAGGTGGGGGGGAGGTCACTGAAGCTTTCTTT. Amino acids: CSARDERGGGEVTEAFF.

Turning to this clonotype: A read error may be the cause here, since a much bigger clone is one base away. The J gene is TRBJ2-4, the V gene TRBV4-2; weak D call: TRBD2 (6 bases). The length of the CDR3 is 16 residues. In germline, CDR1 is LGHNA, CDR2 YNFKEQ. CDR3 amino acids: CASSKEHSGDPNIQHF. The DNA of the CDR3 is TGTGCCAGCAGCAAAGAGCATAGCGGAGACCCTAATATTCAGCACTTC.

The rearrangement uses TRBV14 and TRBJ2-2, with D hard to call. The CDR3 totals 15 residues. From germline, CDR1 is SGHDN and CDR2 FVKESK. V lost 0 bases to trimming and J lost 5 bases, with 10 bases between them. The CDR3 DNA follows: TGTGCCAGCAGCCAAGATCGTAGACCGACCGGGGAGCTGTTTTTT. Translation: CASSQDRRPTGELFF.

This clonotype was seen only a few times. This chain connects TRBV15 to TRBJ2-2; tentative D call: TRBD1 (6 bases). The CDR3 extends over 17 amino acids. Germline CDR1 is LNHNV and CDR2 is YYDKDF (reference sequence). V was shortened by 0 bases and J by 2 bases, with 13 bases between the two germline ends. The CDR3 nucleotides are TGTGCCACCAGCAGAGATGGTACAGGGAAAAACACCGGGGAGCTGTTTTTT. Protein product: CATSRDGTGKNTGELFF.

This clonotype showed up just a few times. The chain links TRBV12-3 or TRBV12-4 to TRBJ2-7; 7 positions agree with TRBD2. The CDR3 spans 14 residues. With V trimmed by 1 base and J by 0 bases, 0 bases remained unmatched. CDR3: CASSLGDYSYEQYF. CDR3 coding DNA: TGTGCCAGCAGTTTAGGGGACTACTCCTACGAGCAGTACTTC.

The CDR3 loop is CASSLRYYEQYF. For the CDR3, the DNA is TGTGCCAGCAGCTTAAGGTACTACGAGCAGTACTTC. This rearrangement joins TRBV11-2 to TRBJ2-7, with D hard to call. The CDR3 sequence is 12 residues long. Trimming shortened V by 2 bases and J by 3 bases, and 5 bases separated the two germline ends. CDR1 is SGHAT, CDR2 FQNNGV, per germline.

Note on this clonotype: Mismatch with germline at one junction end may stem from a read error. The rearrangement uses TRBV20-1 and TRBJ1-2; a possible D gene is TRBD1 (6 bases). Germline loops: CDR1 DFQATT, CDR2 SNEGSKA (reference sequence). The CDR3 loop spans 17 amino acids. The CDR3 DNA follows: TGCTGTGCTAGAGATCTAACAGGGTTAGTCGGGCACTATGGCTACACCTTC. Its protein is CCARDLTGLVGHYGYTF.

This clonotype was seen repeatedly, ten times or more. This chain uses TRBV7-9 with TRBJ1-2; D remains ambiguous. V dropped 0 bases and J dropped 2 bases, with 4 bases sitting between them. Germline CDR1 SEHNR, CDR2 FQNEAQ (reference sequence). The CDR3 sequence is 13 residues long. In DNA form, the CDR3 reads TGTGCCAGCAGCTTAGCGGACAACTATGGCTACACCTTC. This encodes CASSLADNYGYTF.